This TCR beta chain was observed in a study of cytomegalovirus exposure and HLA in healthy donors. CDR3 length equals 16 residues. The germline V gene has CDR1 LNHDA and CDR2 SQIVND (reference sequence). V gave up 6 bases and J gave up 0 bases, with 15 bases separating them. With 60 Vbeta and 13 Jbeta primers, the PCR was carried out. Repertoires were generated with immunoSEQ multiplex PCR, while TCRdb's copy carries only in-frame clones and drops some. The sample yields about 160,000 clones, 80% seen once. Points from the study as a whole: There were some V segments, including TRBV6-2 and TRBV6-3, excluded as indistinguishable. Later analysis suggested most CMV-associated TCR beta chains were HLA-restricted. HLA-A and HLA-B allele assignments for most subjects were reportedly predicted accurately using TCR beta sequences.

Details on this clone: The antigen is undetermined.

The gene calls are TRBV19 and TRBJ1-3; TRBD1 is a possible D gene (5 bases). Sequencing used PBMCs. This TCR was recovered from a man between 18 and 35 years old in good health and CMV-seropositive. DNA for the CDR3: TGTGCCAGTAGCATCGTAGGGACTCTCTCTGGAAACACCATATATTTT. Its translation is CASSIVGTLSGNTIYF.